This TCR beta chain comes out of a study of blood T cells in healthy people across ages. The CDR3 consists of 14 residues. Trimming stripped 2 bases from V and 8 bases from J, with 13 bases between. CDR1 and CDR2 from the germline V gene are KGHSH and LQKENI. Using a J-beta primer mix together with a sample-barcoded 5' primer, a second PCR was run for about 6 to 11 cycles. TCRdb itself ran the 5' RACE reads through MiXCR, one entry per CDR3 protein. The sample consists of about 900,000 distinct CDR3 sequences, around 48% of them appearing once. This clonotype was counted only a few times. The chain links TRBV18 to TRBJ2-1, with a weak D call TRBD2 (6 bases). The sequence was obtained from a man younger than 45 in good health. The specimen sequenced was blood. The DNA of the CDR3 is TGTGCCAGCTCACCAAGGTCGGGGGTGGATGAGCAGTTCTTC. Its translation is CASSPRSGVDEQFF.